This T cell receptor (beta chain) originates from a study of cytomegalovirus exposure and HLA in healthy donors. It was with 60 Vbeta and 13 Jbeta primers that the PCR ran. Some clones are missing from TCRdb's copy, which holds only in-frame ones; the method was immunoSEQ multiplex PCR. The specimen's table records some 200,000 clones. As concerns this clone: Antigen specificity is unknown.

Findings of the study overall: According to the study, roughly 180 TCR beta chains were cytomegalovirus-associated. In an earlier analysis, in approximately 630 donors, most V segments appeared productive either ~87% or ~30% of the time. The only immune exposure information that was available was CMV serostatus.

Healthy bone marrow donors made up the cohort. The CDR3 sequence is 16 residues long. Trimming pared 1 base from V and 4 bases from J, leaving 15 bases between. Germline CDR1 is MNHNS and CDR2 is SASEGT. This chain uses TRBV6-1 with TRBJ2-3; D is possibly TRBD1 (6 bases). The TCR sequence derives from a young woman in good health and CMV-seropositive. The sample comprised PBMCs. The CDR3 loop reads CASSEGTVLGSDTQYF. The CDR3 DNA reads TGTGCCAGCAGTGAAGGGACAGTACTCGGTTCAGATACGCAGTATTTT.